The clone carrying this TCR beta chain was seen at least ten times. This entry belongs to a study of CD8+CD57+ T cells in acquired aplastic anemia. Overall study context: Sorted CD4+ and CD8+ cells gave a mean 3.2 ug DNA, range 0.2 to 27.4 ug.

Using genomic DNA as the template, TCR beta VDJ and CDR3 profiling was carried out. Each CDR3 protein gets one entry after TCRdb re-called the reads with MiXCR. The table records about 180,000 distinct CDR3 sequences, around 50% of them present only once. The CDR3 is made up of 14 amino acids. V shed 3 bases and J shed 3 bases, with 8 bases lying between them. Patients sequenced had flow cytometry evidence of CD8+CD57+ cell expansion. The sequenced material came from sorted CD4+, CD8+, or CD8+CD57+ T cells (not recorded which) from PBMCs. This TCR derives from a human donor with aplastic anemia. The chain employs TRBV12-3 or TRBV12-4 and TRBJ2-2; D remains unclear. CDR3 nucleotides: TGTGCCAGCAGTTTCCGGCAGTACACCGGGGAGCTGTTTTTT. Translation gives CASSFRQYTGELFF.